This T cell receptor (beta chain) was captured in a study of beta chain features in type 1 diabetes. Study background: All of the samples together had roughly 110 million sorted cells examined.

Broader study findings: Possibly, sequencing cDNA over-represented cells that had high TCR expression levels. All four CD4+ subsets from Type 1 diabetes patients carried moderately but significantly shorter TCRB CDR3s.

As every portion of the isolated RNA was reverse transcribed, the sequencing read expressed TCRB transcripts. Some clones are missing from TCRdb's copy, which holds only in-frame ones; the method was immunoSEQ multiplex PCR. Among hundreds of thousands of clones listed, around an eighth were seen once. This clone was seen a handful of times. The antigen is undetermined. This TCR was recovered from a woman aged 18-35 years with type 1 diabetes. The source material was naive CD4+ T cells from blood.

Here the CDR3 DNA reads TGTGCCAGCAGTTTATCACTTCGGGACTGGTCCTACGAGCAGTACTTC. Amino acids: CASSLSLRDWSYEQYF. V and J are TRBV28 and TRBJ2-7, with a tentative D call TRBD2 (6 bases). The CDR3 spans 16 residues. The germline CDR1 and CDR2 sequences are MDHEN and SYDVKM. Trimming cost V 1 base and J 1 base, with 14 bases left between them.